This TCR beta chain was retrieved from a study of blood T cells in healthy people across ages. In the case of this clonotype: Its antigen remains unidentified. It may be a read error: a sequence one base away is much more abundant.

General study results and limits: No conclusive comparison of naive versus antigen-experienced cells was possible with unsorted PBMCs.

Germline V lookup: CDR1 SEHNR, CDR2 FQNEAQ (reference sequence). This CDR3 has 14 amino acids. With 3 bases removed from V and 6 bases from J, the gap between germline ends came to 12 bases. It was with a sample-barcoded 5' primer and a J-beta primer mix that a second PCR of roughly 7 to 12 cycles was run. TCRdb ran MiXCR on the 5' RACE reads and lists one entry per CDR3 protein. The table includes some 1.8 million distinct CDR3 sequences, around 40% detected once. The receptor was derived from a human donor in good health. The chain links TRBV7-9 to TRBJ2-1; TRBD1 or TRBD2 may be the D gene (5 bases each). Source material: blood. CDR3 protein: CASSFRDGCNEQFF. For the CDR3, the DNA is TGTGCCAGCAGCTTCAGGGACGGATGCAATGAGCAGTTCTTC.